These T cell receptor beta chains were read from a single sample in a study of blood T cell repertoires in COVID-19. Measured with immunoSEQ multiplex PCR; TCRdb has only the in-frame clones, and not every one. Among about 230,000 clones listed, roughly nine tenths were seen once. The specimen was PBMCs or T cells enriched from blood (not recorded which). These receptors originate from a man aged 30 to 45 who had recovered from COVID-19. The CDR3 runs from the conserved cysteine through the conserved F or W. The D gene is left open where the match is weak. Size values are once, few and many counts, or a class for expanded clones, and some rows have none.

TGTGCCAGTAGTAATCAAGGGCGGGGTTCACCCCTCCACTTT	CASSNQGRGSPLHF	-	-	14	TRBV19	TRBJ1-6
TGTGCCAGCAACTCTAACCACAATGAGCAGTTCTTC	CASNSNHNEQFF	-	once	12	TRBV7-2	TRBJ2-1
TGTGCCTGGAGTACCCCGTCGGGCGAGCAGTACTTC	CAWSTPSGEQYF	-	-	12	TRBV30	TRBJ2-7
TGTGCCACCAGTGATTTGCTTAAAGGGGGCACGGTAGGTGGAACCTACGAGCAGTACTTC	CATSDLLKGGTVGGTYEQYF	TRBD1	once	20	TRBV24-1	TRBJ2-7
TGTGCCAGCAGCTTGGGCCAGCGGTCCAAAGAAAAACTGTTTTTT	CASSLGQRSKEKLFF	-	once	15	TRBV5-4	TRBJ1-4
TGTGCTAGTGGTTTGGTACTTTCCCGATCCGATACGCAGTATTTT	CASGLVLSRSDTQYF	-	-	15	TRBV12-5	TRBJ2-3
TGTGCCAGCAGTTTACTAAGGCAGGCCCAGCATTTT	CASSLLRQAQHF	-	-	12	TRBV27	TRBJ1-5
TGTGCCAGTAGTATTAACCTGCAGGTAATGGGGGCCCACAATGAGCAGTTCTTC	CASSINLQVMGAHNEQFF	-	-	18	TRBV19	TRBJ2-1
TGTGCCAGCAGCGTAGGGGGGGTACGGGAGACCCAGTACTTC	CASSVGGVRETQYF	-	-	14	TRBV9	TRBJ2-5
TGTGCCAGCAGACAGACAGGGACCACCGGGGAGCTGTTTTTT	CASRQTGTTGELFF	TRBD1	-	14	TRBV6-5	TRBJ2-2
TGTGCCAGCAGCTTTCTAGCGGGGGTCGTCTACGAGCAGTACTTC	CASSFLAGVVYEQYF	TRBD2	-	15	TRBV7-2	TRBJ2-7
TGCAGTGCTAGTCGGCAGCGCTATGGCTACACCTTC	CSASRQRYGYTF	-	once	12	TRBV20-1	TRBJ1-2
TGTGCCTGGGCAGGCTCCTACAATGAGCAGTTCTTC	CAWAGSYNEQFF	-	-	12	TRBV30	TRBJ2-1
TGTGCCAGCAGCTTAGGACAGGCCGGACAGCCCCAGCATTTT	CASSLGQAGQPQHF	-	-	14	TRBV13	TRBJ1-5
TGTGCCAGTAGTATGGGCGGGATTGAAGCTTTCTTT	CASSMGGIEAFF	-	-	12	TRBV19	TRBJ1-1
TGTGCCAGCAGCCAAGCTATCGGAGCCTACGAGCAGTACTTC	CASSQAIGAYEQYF	-	-	14	TRBV4-2	TRBJ2-7
TGTGCCAGCAGCTCGGGGGGAGGGCATGCAGATACGCAGTATTTT	CASSSGGGHADTQYF	TRBD2	-	15	TRBV11-2	TRBJ2-3
TGTGCCAGCAGTCGAAAGTCAGGGTCCGATACGCAGTATTTT	CASSRKSGSDTQYF	-	-	14	TRBV6-5	TRBJ2-3
TGTGCCAGCAGTAAAGGAGGATTGACCTACGAGCAGTACTTC	CASSKGGLTYEQYF	-	few	14	TRBV14	TRBJ2-7
TGTGCCAGCAGCGTCAATAGCGGGAGCCTCCACGAGCAGTACTTC	CASSVNSGSLHEQYF	TRBD2	-	15	TRBV7-7	TRBJ2-7
TGTGCCAGTAGGAGACAGATTAGCTCCTACGAGCAGTACTTC	CASRRQISSYEQYF	-	-	14	TRBV19	TRBJ2-7
TGTGCCAGCAGCTTATTCCAGGGCAATCAGCCCCAGCATTTT	CASSLFQGNQPQHF	-	-	14	TRBV7-8	TRBJ1-5
TGTGCCACCAGCTCGGACTCTAGCACAGATACGCAGTATTTT	CATSSDSSTDTQYF	-	-	14	TRBV15	TRBJ2-3
TGTGCCAGTGCTGCGAGGAAGAACACTGAAGCTTTCTTT	CASAARKNTEAFF	-	few	13	TRBV19	TRBJ1-1
TGTGCCAGCAGTTCCCAGCAGGACTATGGCTACACCTTC	CASSSQQDYGYTF	-	-	13	TRBV28	TRBJ1-2
TGTGCCAGCATCAGCGGCGGGGGCCTGGAGCAGTACTTC	CASISGGGLEQYF	-	-	13	TRBV7-9	TRBJ2-7
TGTGCCAGCAGCTTAATCGGCGGGGAAGAGACCCAGTACTTC	CASSLIGGEETQYF	-	-	14	TRBV7-3	TRBJ2-5
TGTGCCAGCAGTGACGTTGCAACTAATGAAAAACTGTTTTTT	CASSDVATNEKLFF	-	-	14	TRBV6-1	TRBJ1-4
TGTGCCAGCAGCTTAGAAGGACTAAATTCACCCCTCCACTTT	CASSLEGLNSPLHF	-	once	14	TRBV7-8	TRBJ1-6
TGTGCCAGCAGTTACGGACTCTACACTTCGTACGAGCAGTACTTC	CASSYGLYTSYEQYF	-	-	15	TRBV6-2/TRBV6-3	TRBJ2-7
TGTGCCAGCAGACTAGCGGCCTCCTACGAGCAGTACTTC	CASRLAASYEQYF	TRBD2	-	13	TRBV12-3/TRBV12-4	TRBJ2-7
TGCGCCAGCAGCTTCAGTCCCGGGGAAACTGGCTACACCTTC	CASSFSPGETGYTF	-	-	14	TRBV5-1	TRBJ1-2
TGCAGCATGACTAGCGGGAGTTTCGGTTTGACGGGTCTCGAGCAGTACTTC	CSMTSGSFGLTGLEQYF	TRBD2	-	17	TRBV29-1	TRBJ2-7
TGTGCCAGCAAACGCGCCCTAAGTGGCTACACCTTC	CASKRALSGYTF	-	-	12	TRBV6-5	TRBJ1-2
TGCGCCAGCAGCCGATCGACTAGCAAGGAGACCCAGTACTTC	CASSRSTSKETQYF	TRBD2	-	14	TRBV5-1	TRBJ2-5
TGTGCCAGTAGTAGGGGACTAGCGGCCTTCGAAACCGGGGAGCTGTTTTTT	CASSRGLAAFETGELFF	TRBD2	-	17	TRBV19	TRBJ2-2
TGTGCCAGCAGTGGACTAGCGGGGGGCCGGGGGACCCAGTACTTC	CASSGLAGGRGTQYF	TRBD2	-	15	TRBV2	TRBJ2-5
TGTGCCAGCAGCCGACAGGTGATGACTGAAGCTTTCTTT	CASSRQVMTEAFF	-	-	13	TRBV7-2	TRBJ1-1
TGTGCCAGCAGTGCTATTGGAAGGGACAGGAACACTGAAGCTTTCTTT	CASSAIGRDRNTEAFF	TRBD1	-	16	TRBV25-1	TRBJ1-1
TGTGCCAGCAGCTCGGAGGGGACAGGGATAATCGAGCAGTACTTC	CASSSEGTGIIEQYF	TRBD1	-	15	TRBV5-4	TRBJ2-7
TGTGCCAGTAGTATAGAGGCGGGAGACTATGGCTACACCTTC	CASSIEAGDYGYTF	-	-	14	TRBV19	TRBJ1-2
TGCGCCAGCAGTGAAGGTCGGGGTTACACCTACAATGAGCAGTTCTTC	CASSEGRGYTYNEQFF	-	few	16	TRBV10-1	TRBJ2-1
TGTGCCAGCAGCTTGGTGGGGGCACCATCCTACGAGCAGTACTTC	CASSLVGAPSYEQYF	-	-	15	TRBV5-6	TRBJ2-7
TGCAGCGTTGTTGAACAGGGAGGGATTGGCTACACCTTC	CSVVEQGGIGYTF	-	-	13	TRBV29-1	TRBJ1-2
TGTGCCAGCAGCTTCGGGGGGACAGGAAACTATGGCTACACCTTC	CASSFGGTGNYGYTF	TRBD1	-	15	TRBV7-2	TRBJ1-2
TGCAGCGTTCGGACAGGGCTTCTTGTAGATACGCAGTATTTT	CSVRTGLLVDTQYF	TRBD1	-	14	TRBV29-1	TRBJ2-3
TGTGCCAGCAGCTTATGGGGCTCCGTTCCCCGCTATGGCTACACCTTC	CASSLWGSVPRYGYTF	-	-	16	TRBV7-9	TRBJ1-2
TGTGCCAGCAGCCTAGACTTACCGGGTCAGCCCCAGCATTTT	CASSLDLPGQPQHF	-	-	14	TRBV6-6	TRBJ1-5
TGTGCCAGTAGTATAATAGCGGCGGAGCTGGGAACTGAAGCTTTCTTT	CASSIIAAELGTEAFF	-	-	16	TRBV19	TRBJ1-1
TGTGCCATCAGGGGACAGGGGTCTACTGGGGCCAACGTCCTGACTTTC	CAIRGQGSTGANVLTF	TRBD1	-	16	TRBV10-3	TRBJ2-6
TGTGCCAGCAGGGGGGGGAGGGGACGGTTCGACGGCTACACCTTC	CASRGGRGRFDGYTF	-	-	15	TRBV6-5	TRBJ1-2
TGTGCCAGCTCACCAGGACAGGGGGGATCCTACGAGCAGTACTTC	CASSPGQGGSYEQYF	TRBD1	-	15	TRBV18	TRBJ2-7
TGTGCCAGCAGTTTGGGACTAGCTGATGAGCAGTTCTTC	CASSLGLADEQFF	TRBD2	-	13	TRBV12-3/TRBV12-4	TRBJ2-1
TGTGCCAGTAGTATCCGGACAGGAAAAGATCAGCCCCAGCATTTT	CASSIRTGKDQPQHF	TRBD1	-	15	TRBV19	TRBJ1-5
TGCGCCAGCAGCTTGCTACCCCCCCTAGCGGGGGCCAATGAGCAGTTCTTC	CASSLLPPLAGANEQFF	TRBD2	-	17	TRBV5-1	TRBJ2-1
TGTGCCAGCAGTTTCCAGCGGGACTCCTACGAGCAGTACTTC	CASSFQRDSYEQYF	TRBD2	-	14	TRBV6-2/TRBV6-3	TRBJ2-7
TGTGCCAGCAGTTTGCAGGGTCACGGGGAGCTGTTTTTT	CASSLQGHGELFF	-	-	13	TRBV12-3/TRBV12-4	TRBJ2-2
TGCAGCGTCGTCCCGGGGGAGACGCAGTATTTT	CSVVPGETQYF	-	-	11	TRBV29-1	TRBJ2-3
TGTGCCAGCAGATATCAGGGGGGTAATGGCTACACCTTC	CASRYQGGNGYTF	TRBD1	-	13	TRBV7-8	TRBJ1-2
TGTGCCAGCAGTGAGATCGGGGACAGTACTTCACCCCTCCACTTT	CASSEIGDSTSPLHF	TRBD1	-	15	TRBV6-1	TRBJ1-6